Sequencing of this T cell receptor (beta chain) was carried out in a study of T cells in Graves' hyperthyroidism and ophthalmopathy. About the research overall: Prior to any treatment, at the point of initial diagnosis, peripheral blood was collected.

Whole-study findings and limits: Ophthalmopathy was distinguished from stable hyperthyroidism by 13 V-J signatures.

This clonotype was detected only a few times. As yet, its antigen is unknown. A patient was excluded if there was uncontrolled infection, other autoimmune disease, pregnancy or lactation. Per germline, CDR1 MNHNS and CDR2 SASEGT. The V and J ends lost 5 bases and 5 bases respectively, with 11 bases between them. This CDR3 spans 13 amino acids. TCR beta CDR3 region amplification was performed from RNA transcripts. Primed by the HTBI set, a first-round RT-PCR was run on the TCR CDR3. One entry per CDR3 protein results from TCRdb running MiXCR on the multiplex PCR reads. The sample holds 300,000 to 450,000 distinct CDR3 sequences, under 15% seen once.

This chain joins TRBV6-1 and TRBJ2-3; D gene ambiguous. The receptor was derived from a woman aged 25-40 years with Graves' hyperthyroidism. Input material: blood. The CDR3 sequence: CASSPLVKDTQYF. CDR3 DNA: TGTGCCAGCAGTCCATTAGTGAAAGATACGCAGTATTTT.